One sample yielded the 19 T cell receptor beta chains listed below, sequenced in a study of blood T cell repertoires in COVID-19. Repertoires were generated with immunoSEQ multiplex PCR, while TCRdb's copy carries only in-frame clones and drops some. This sample yields roughly 250,000 clones, of which 81% are seen a single time; around 3% belongs to the top ten. Sequencing was performed on peripheral blood. These receptors were taken from a woman aged 55-70 years with active or convalescent COVID-19.

J is TRBJ2-1 and V is TRBV13; TRBD2 agrees at 7 bases. Looked up from germline, CDR1 is PRHDT and CDR2 is FYEKMQ (reference sequence). The CDR3 is 15 amino acids. J was trimmed by 5 bases and V by 5 bases; bases with no gene match: 9. For the CDR3, the DNA is TGTGCCAGCAGCCACCGGGACTATGTACACAATGAGCAGTTCTTC. Translated, it gives CASSHRDYVHNEQFF.

The chain uses TRBV7-8 and TRBJ1-5; TRBD1 matches 9 bases. V was pared by 1 base and J by 7 bases, with 2 bases of the junction left unmatched. Germline V lookup: CDR1 SGHVS, CDR2 FQNEAQ. There are 14 residues in the CDR3. CDR3 in amino acids: CASSLGTGDQPQHF. The CDR3 DNA sequence: TGTGCCAGCAGCTTAGGGACAGGGGACCAGCCCCAGCATTTT.

This clone appeared a few times. The chain is built from TRBV30 and TRBJ1-3, with 7 bases that match TRBD1. CDR1 is GTSNPN and CDR2 is SVGIG in the germline V gene (reference sequence). The CDR3 consists of 15 residues. The J segment lost 0 bases and the V segment lost 3 bases, leaving 5 bases of the junction unmatched. The CDR3 DNA reads TGTGCCTGGAGCCGGACAGGCGGCTCTGGAAACACCATATATTTT. Amino acids: CAWSRTGGSGNTIYF.

This CDR3 reads CASTAGVYNEQFF. CDR3 nucleotide sequence: TGTGCCAGCACAGCGGGGGTCTACAATGAGCAGTTCTTC. The genes are TRBV6-5 and TRBJ2-1; TRBD2 matches at 8 bases. The V gene's germline CDR1 is MNHEY and CDR2 SVGAGI. The CDR3 sequence is 13 residues long. V shed 7 bases and J 3 bases; nucleotides not matched to a gene: 2.

The chain combines TRBV7-2 with TRBJ2-1, with D possibly being TRBD1 (5 bases). V lost 6 bases and J 7 bases, leaving 10 bases between the germline ends. This CDR3 is 12 amino acids long. CDR1 and CDR2 from the germline V gene are SGHTA and FQGNSA. The CDR3, as DNA: TGTGCCAGCAGGGATTACAGGAATGAGCAGTTCTTC. This encodes CASRDYRNEQFF.

The chain combines TRBV19 with TRBJ1-3; D is unresolved. Germline V gene sequence: CDR1 LNHDA, CDR2 SQIVND (reference sequence). V lost 3 bases and J 0 bases, leaving 6 bases between the germline ends. CDR3 length equals 14 residues. In nucleotides, the CDR3 is TGTGCCAGTAGTATCACGGTCTCTGGAAACACCATATATTTT. It codes for CASSITVSGNTIYF.

This clone was seen only a few times. The V and J genes are TRBV7-2 and TRBJ1-5; D may be TRBD1 (5 bases). Trimming removed 0 bases at V and 3 bases at J, with 9 bases between. The germline V gene encodes CDR1 SGHTA and CDR2 FQGNSA. The CDR3 has 15 residues. The CDR3 bases are TGTGCCAGCAGCTTAGCAGGGGCGGTCAATCAGCCCCAGCATTTT. Residues: CASSLAGAVNQPQHF.

The rearrangement links TRBV3-1 (or the pseudogene TRBV3-2) to TRBJ2-5, with TRBD2 matching 8 bases. Germline-derived CDR1 and CDR2 are LGHDT and YNNKEL (reference sequence). This CDR3 comprises 15 residues. Trimming cost V 0 bases and J 5 bases; bases outside gene matches: 5. CDR3 amino acids: CASSQERSGGETQYF. CDR3 DNA: TGTGCCAGCAGCCAAGAAAGGTCGGGAGGGGAGACCCAGTACTTC.

The V call is TRBV6-5, the J call TRBJ2-7, with D possibly TRBD1 on 6 matching bases. CDR1 and CDR2 (germline): MNHEY, SVGAGI. V gave up 3 bases and J gave up 1 base, with 16 bases separating them. The CDR3 has 16 amino acids. This chain's CDR3 is CASSYYGQGQSYEQYF. The CDR3 DNA follows: TGTGCCAGCAGTTATTACGGCCAAGGACAGTCCTACGAGCAGTACTTC.

This clone came up a few times. The chain couples TRBV30 to TRBJ1-4, with 8 bases identical to TRBD1. CDR1 GTSNPN and CDR2 SVGIG come from the germline V gene (reference sequence). V shed 1 base and J 1 base; nucleotides not matched to a gene: 2. The CDR3 is made up of 15 amino acids. CDR3 sequence reads: CAWSDRGGTNEKLFF. DNA for the CDR3: TGTGCCTGGAGTGACAGGGGGGGAACTAATGAAAAACTGTTTTTT.

This clone was seen only once. The chain employs TRBV7-9 and TRBJ2-7, with TRBD1 matching 10 bases. V shed 0 bases, J shed 6 bases, and the junction held 5 bases outside the gene matches. Germline CDR1 SEHNR, CDR2 FQNEAQ (reference sequence). This CDR3 has 15 residues. The CDR3 spells CASSLAETGGGEQYF. Here the CDR3 DNA reads TGTGCCAGCAGCTTAGCGGAGACAGGGGGCGGCGAGCAGTACTTC.

This clone is a singleton in its sample. The gene calls are TRBV5-1 and TRBJ2-6; perhaps TRBD1 as D (6 bases). This CDR3 comprises 16 residues. From germline, CDR1 is SGHRS and CDR2 YFSETQ. V was trimmed by 4 bases and J by 4 bases, leaving 15 bases between them. CDR3 DNA sequence: TGCGCCAGCAGCCCCCCGACAGGTCGCGGGGCCAACGTCCTGACTTTC. Translation: CASSPPTGRGANVLTF.

CDR3 sequence (DNA): TGTGCCAGCAGTTACCGGACAGGGTACGCCGGCTACACCTTC. It encodes CASSYRTGYAGYTF. The chain has TRBV27 and TRBJ1-2, with 8 bases lining up with TRBD1. This CDR3 has 14 amino acids. Germline assignment: CDR1 MNHEY and CDR2 SMNVEV (reference sequence). V was pared by 4 bases and J by 8 bases, with 9 bases of the junction left unmatched.

The chain recombines TRBV20-1 with TRBJ2-5; D gene ambiguous. The ends were cut back, 5 bases at V and 3 bases at J, with 4 bases in the middle. The germline V gene encodes CDR1 DFQATT and CDR2 SNEGSKA (reference sequence). This CDR3 has 10 amino acids. CDR3 nucleotides: TGCAGTGCTCTAGAAGAGACCCAGTACTTC. It yields the protein CSALEETQYF.

The chain carries TRBV12-5 and TRBJ1-2, with a possible D match to TRBD1 (6 bases). CDR1 is LGHNT, CDR2 FRNRAP, per germline. This CDR3 region has 12 residues. Trimming removed 5 bases at V and 5 bases at J, with 9 bases between. This CDR3 reads CASGGQPYGYTF. CDR3 coding DNA: TGTGCTAGTGGTGGACAGCCATATGGCTACACCTTC.

The chain links TRBV25-1 to TRBJ2-3, with TRBD1 as a possible D gene (6 bases). V was trimmed by 1 base and J by 0 bases, leaving 11 bases between them. Germline lookup yields CDR1 MGHDK and CDR2 SYGVNS. The CDR3 contains 16 residues. The CDR3 coding sequence is TGTGCCAGCAGTGAATGGCAGGGGCTAAGCACAGATACGCAGTATTTT. This codes for CASSEWQGLSTDTQYF.

The chain links TRBV18 to TRBJ1-1; 7 bases match TRBD1. J lost 8 bases, V lost 2 bases, and 5 bases had no gene match. The germline V gene has CDR1 KGHSH and CDR2 LQKENI. The CDR3 extends over 13 amino acids. The CDR3 DNA is TGTGCCAGCTCACCAAGGGACAGCGGAGAAGCTTTCTTT. The encoded protein is CASSPRDSGEAFF.

The chain carries TRBV29-1 and TRBJ2-7, with D possibly matching TRBD2 (6 bases). The CDR3 contains 11 residues. CDR1 is SQVTM, CDR2 ANQGSEA, per germline. Trimming left V 3 bases short and J 6 bases short, with 9 bases between. The CDR3 nucleotides read TGCAGCGTTGATGGGGGGTCCGAGCAGTACTTC. Amino acids: CSVDGGSEQYF.

This sequence joins TRBV4-1 and TRBJ1-1, with D unresolved. In germline, CDR1 is MGHRA, CDR2 YSYEKL. The CDR3 has 15 amino acids. V was clipped by 8 bases and J by 0 bases, with 16 bases between them. CDR3 in amino acids: CASVREVSLNTEAFF. The CDR3 coding sequence is TGCGCCAGCGTTAGAGAGGTCAGCTTGAACACTGAAGCTTTCTTT.